This paragraph covers one TCR beta chain sequence. What this receptor recognizes is not known. One end of the junction is discordant with germline, which a read error may explain. The data were obtained in a study of radiotherapy plus CTLA-4 blockade in lung cancer (dated by TCRdb to the late 2010s). The study in broad terms: Objective responses occurred in roughly a sixth of enrolled patients, and about 33% achieved disease control.

On the study overall, not on this receptor specifically: Early dynamic changes in blood T cell clones, together with increased serum interferon-beta after radiation, were reported as the strongest predictors of response. After treatment with radiotherapy and ipilimumab, TCR clones that originated in tumors expanded in peripheral blood.

The germline V gene (reference sequence) gives CDR1 as DFQATT and CDR2 as SNEGSKA. The CDR3 covers 11 residues, taking in both the cysteine and the phenylalanine. The read is trimmed to its CDR3 DNA, 33 bases read in frame from base 1. Library method: the immunoSEQ multiplex PCR assay. What TCRdb holds here is the immuneACCESS table cut down to in-frame rearrangements. Part of the clones is not present; checked against another copy, under half of the missing clones reflect an unresolved V gene, and the others are unexplained. The sample profile shows about 38,000 clones; over 70% of them were found once. The ten largest clones take up around 9.5% of the sample. In this study, focal radiation therapy paired with CTLA-4 blockade (ipilimumab) was tested in patients who had chemo-refractory metastatic non-small-cell lung cancer.

This sequence originates from a human donor with non-small cell lung cancer who had stable disease on radiotherapy plus ipilimumab. Here the sequenced sample was peripheral blood, taken from a patient treated with radiotherapy plus ipilimumab. Recombination connected TRBV20-1 to TRBJ2-1; 7 bases in the middle match TRBD1. The DNA reads as follows: TGCAGTGCTAGTTCCGGACAGGTTGAGGTCTTC. This sequence encodes CSASSGQVEVF.